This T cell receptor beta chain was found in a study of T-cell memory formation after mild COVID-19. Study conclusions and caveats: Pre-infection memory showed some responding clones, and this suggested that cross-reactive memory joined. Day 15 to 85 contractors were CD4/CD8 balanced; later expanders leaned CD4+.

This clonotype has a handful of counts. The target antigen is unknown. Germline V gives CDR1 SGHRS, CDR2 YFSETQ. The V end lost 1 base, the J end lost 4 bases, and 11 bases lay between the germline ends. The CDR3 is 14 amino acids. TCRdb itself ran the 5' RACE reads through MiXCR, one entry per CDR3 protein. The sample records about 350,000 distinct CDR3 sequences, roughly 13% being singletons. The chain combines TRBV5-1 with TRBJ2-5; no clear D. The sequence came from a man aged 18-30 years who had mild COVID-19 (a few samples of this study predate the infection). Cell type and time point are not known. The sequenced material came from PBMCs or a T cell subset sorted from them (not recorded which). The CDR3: CASSLLTVLETQYF. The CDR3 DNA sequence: TGCGCCAGCAGCTTGTTAACGGTTTTAGAGACCCAGTACTTC.